This T cell receptor beta chain was retrieved from a study of T cell responses to AZD1222 COVID-19 vaccine. Study summary: Both about-4-week and about-12-week second-dose recipients were combined. Study-level points and caveats: Per reports, nearly half of all spike-specific TCRs target regions that are unmutated in variants. Spike regions recognized by vaccine-associated CD4 TCRs spanned the protein, led by 160-218 and 743-854.

Sequenced by immunoSEQ multiplex PCR; TCRdb stores in-frame clones only, minus some. The data contain approximately 99,000 clones, 86% of them singletons. The CDR3 extends over 13 amino acids. V lost 5 bases and J lost 7, with 11 bases in between. This clone was recorded many times. The antigen is not known. The rearrangement links TRBV12-3 or TRBV12-4 to TRBJ2-2; no firm D call. The material was peripheral blood, obtained on day 0 of AZD1222 vaccination. This receptor was obtained from an adult in good health. The CDR3 sequence: CASSAYAGGELFF. The DNA for the CDR3 is TGTGCCAGCAGTGCCTACGCAGGCGGGGAGCTGTTTTTT.